The 11 T cell receptor beta chains below were found in one sample sequenced in a study of neurological immune-mediated disorders. TCRdb re-derived calls from the 5' RACE reads in MiXCR, one entry per CDR3 protein. The sample yields about 30,000 distinct CDR3 sequences, less than 15% seen once. The sequenced sample consisted of PBMCs. The receptors were sampled from a man in his fifties or sixties in good health.

This clonotype was found many times. This sequence joins TRBV7-2 and TRBJ2-1, with TRBD2 identical over 8 bases. CDR3 length: 16 residues. With V trimmed by 6 bases and J by 2 bases, 9 bases remained unmatched. Germline CDR1 and CDR2: SGHTA and FQGNSA. Here the CDR3 reads CASRPILAGPYNEQFF. CDR3 in DNA: TGTGCCAGCAGGCCCATCCTAGCGGGTCCCTACAATGAGCAGTTCTTC.

The sample holds many counts of this clonotype. The chain joins TRBV29-1 to TRBJ2-5; TRBD2 matches 11 bases. This CDR3 region has 15 residues. The J segment lost 5 bases and the V segment lost 7 bases, leaving 12 bases of the junction unmatched. Germline lookup yields CDR1 SQVTM and CDR2 ANQGSEA. The CDR3 sequence is CSGRLTSGIAETQYF. As DNA, the CDR3 is TGCAGCGGTCGTTTGACTAGCGGGATTGCGGAGACCCAGTACTTC.

Ten or more counts support this clonotype. The chain links TRBV5-1 to TRBJ1-2; no definite D call. Trimming stripped 0 bases from V and 5 bases from J, with 14 bases between. The germline CDR1 and CDR2 sequences are SGHRS and YFSETQ. The length of the CDR3 is 15 residues. CDR3 sequence (DNA): TGCGCCAGCAGCTTGGCCCCGATCGGCGAGTATGGCTACACCTTC. It is translated as CASSLAPIGEYGYTF. Using reference TRBV5-1 and TRBJ1-2 for the parts outside the CDR3, the full variable domain is KAGVTQTPRYLIKTRGQQVTLSCSPISGHRSVSWYQQTPGQGLQFLFEYFSETQRNKGNFPGRFSGRQFSNSRSEMNVSTLELGDSALYLCASSLAPIGEYGYTFGSGTRLTVV.

This clonotype was observed many times. The rearrangement uses TRBV5-5 and TRBJ2-2; D perhaps matches TRBD2 (6 bases). V was shortened by 0 bases and J by 3 bases, with 15 bases between the two germline ends. Germline lookup yields CDR1 SGHKS and CDR2 YYEKEE (reference sequence). The CDR3 loop spans 17 amino acids. The CDR3 region is CASSLGAQGGHTGELFF. The CDR3 region has the DNA TGTGCCAGCAGCTTGGGGGCTCAAGGAGGGCACACCGGGGAGCTGTTTTTT.

In this sample, this clonotype is medium-sized (0.01 to 0.1%). This sequence joins TRBV4-2 and TRBJ1-1, with D possibly being TRBD1 (6 bases). The V gene's germline CDR1 is LGHNA and CDR2 YNFKEQ. The CDR3 covers 15 residues. With 4 bases removed from V and 1 base from J, the gap between germline ends came to 13 bases. The CDR3 nucleotides are TGTGCCAGCAGCCCGGGGCCGGGACAGAACACTGAAGCTTTCTTT. It translates to CASSPGPGQNTEAFF.

This clonotype has a count of ten or more. This chain connects TRBV29-1 to TRBJ1-1; D perhaps matches TRBD1 (6 bases). The CDR3 consists of 10 residues. Germline values: CDR1 SQVTM, CDR2 ANQGSEA. With 6 bases removed from V and 13 bases from J, the gap between germline ends came to 15 bases. CDR3 in DNA: TGCAGCGTAACAGGGTTAGTCGGTTTCTTT. The encoded protein is CSVTGLVGFF.

The table lists this clonotype with many counts. The V and J genes are TRBV5-1 and TRBJ1-6; no definite D call. V dropped 0 bases and J dropped 4 bases, with 8 bases sitting between them. The CDR3 sequence is 15 residues long. Germline CDR1 is SGHRS and CDR2 is YFSETQ. The CDR3 sequence: CASSLDSGYNSPLHF. The CDR3 DNA follows: TGCGCCAGCAGCTTGGATTCAGGATATAATTCACCCCTCCACTTT.

As for this clonotype: A much more abundant neighbour one base away suggests this may be a read error. The V and J genes are TRBV6-2 or TRBV6-3 and TRBJ1-1; D is unclear. Germline V CDR1 and CDR2: MNHEY, SVGEGT. The V and J ends lost 1 base and 5 bases respectively, with 14 bases between them. This CDR3 contains 15 residues. CDR3 in DNA: TGTGCCAGCAGTTACTGGGCCTCGGGAAATACTGAAGCTTTCTTT. Protein product: CASSYWASGNTEAFF.

This clonotype is medium-sized within its sample. The chain couples TRBV3-1 to TRBJ2-5; D remains ambiguous. V lost 5 bases and J lost 3, with 7 bases in between. The CDR3 is 12 residues long. Germline values: CDR1 LGHDT, CDR2 YNNKEL (reference sequence). This CDR3 is CASSLLEETQYF. CDR3 DNA: TGTGCCAGCAGCTTGCTAGAAGAGACCCAGTACTTC.

At least ten counts were recorded for this clonotype. The chain has TRBV20-1 and TRBJ2-4, with 7 nucleotides matching TRBD1. J gave up 0 bases and V 6 bases, and 5 bases lay outside the gene matches. The CDR3 extends over 14 amino acids. Germline V gene lookup returns CDR1 DFQATT and CDR2 SNEGSKA (reference sequence). The CDR3 spells CSASDREAKNIQYF. DNA of the CDR3: TGCAGTGCCAGCGACAGGGAAGCCAAAAACATTCAGTACTTC.

By share of the sample, this clonotype is medium-sized. The CDR3 coding sequence is TGTGCCAGCAGCCCTACTCATGCTAACTACGAGCAGTACTTC. Residues: CASSPTHANYEQYF. The chain joins TRBV7-2 to TRBJ2-7; D uncertain. Trimming cost V 5 bases and J 3 bases, with 14 bases left between them. The CDR3 is 14 residues long. From germline, CDR1 is SGHTA and CDR2 FQGNSA.